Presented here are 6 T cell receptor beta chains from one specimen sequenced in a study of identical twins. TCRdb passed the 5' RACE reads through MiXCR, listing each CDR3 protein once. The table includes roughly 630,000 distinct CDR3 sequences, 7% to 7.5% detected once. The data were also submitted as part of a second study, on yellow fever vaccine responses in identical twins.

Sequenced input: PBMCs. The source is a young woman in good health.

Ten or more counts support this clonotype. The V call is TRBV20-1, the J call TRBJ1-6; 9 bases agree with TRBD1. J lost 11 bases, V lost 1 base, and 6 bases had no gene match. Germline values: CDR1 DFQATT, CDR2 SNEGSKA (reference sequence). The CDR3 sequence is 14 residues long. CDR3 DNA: TGCAGTGCTAGAGCCGGGACAGGGAGTACACCCCTCCACTTT. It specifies CSARAGTGSTPLHF.

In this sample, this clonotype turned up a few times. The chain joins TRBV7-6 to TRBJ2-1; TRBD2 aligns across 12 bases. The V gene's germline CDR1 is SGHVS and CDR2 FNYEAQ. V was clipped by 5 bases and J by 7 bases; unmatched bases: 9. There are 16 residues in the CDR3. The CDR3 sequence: CASSTRTSGTKNEQFF. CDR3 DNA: TGTGCCAGCAGCACCAGGACTAGCGGGACGAAGAATGAGCAGTTCTTC.

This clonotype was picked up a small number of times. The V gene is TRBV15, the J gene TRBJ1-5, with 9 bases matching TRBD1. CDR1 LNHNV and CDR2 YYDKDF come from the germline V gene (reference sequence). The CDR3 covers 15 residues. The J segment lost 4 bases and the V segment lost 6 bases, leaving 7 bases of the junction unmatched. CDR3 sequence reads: CATRGGQGGNQPQHF. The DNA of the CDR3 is TGTGCCACCAGGGGGGGACAGGGTGGTAATCAGCCCCAGCATTTT.

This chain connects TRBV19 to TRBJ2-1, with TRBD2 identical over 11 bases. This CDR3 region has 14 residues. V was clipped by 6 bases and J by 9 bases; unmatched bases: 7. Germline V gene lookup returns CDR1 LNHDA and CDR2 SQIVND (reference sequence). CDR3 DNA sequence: TGTGCCAGTAGGGTAGCGGGAGGGCCGCTTGAGCAGTTCTTC. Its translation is CASRVAGGPLEQFF.

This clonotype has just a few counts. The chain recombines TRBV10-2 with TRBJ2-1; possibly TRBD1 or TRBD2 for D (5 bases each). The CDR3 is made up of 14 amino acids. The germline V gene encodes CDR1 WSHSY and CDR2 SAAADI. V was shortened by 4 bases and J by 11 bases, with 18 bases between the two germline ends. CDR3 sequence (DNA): TGCGCCAGCAGTGTCGGTACCGGGACGCAACAGCAGTTCTTC. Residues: CASSVGTGTQQQFF.

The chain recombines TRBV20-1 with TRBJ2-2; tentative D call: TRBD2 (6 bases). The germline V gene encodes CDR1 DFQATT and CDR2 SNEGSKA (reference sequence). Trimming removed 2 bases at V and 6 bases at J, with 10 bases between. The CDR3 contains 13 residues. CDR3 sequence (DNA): TGCAGTGCTAGACCTCGCGGGGCCGGGGAGCTGTTTTTT. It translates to CSARPRGAGELFF.